This T cell receptor beta chain is from a study of blood T cell repertoires in COVID-19 (dated by TCRdb to 2018 to 2021). About the study as a whole: The collaborator samples originated in the United States, Italy and Spain and spanned the acute and convalescent phases of COVID-19. The prospective study material was composed of cDNA or gDNA derived from T cells, B-cell-depleted T cells, or PBMCs. Subjects who had been exposed to COVID-19, were actively infected with it, or had recovered from it provided the deeply sampled blood TCRbeta repertoires that made up the dataset. A freely available public database, intended as a resource for researchers studying the immune response to SARS-CoV-2, is where the repertoires were released. The samples were drawn from two sources: the first 160 participants of the ongoing ImmuneRACE study, and fewer than 1,500 subjects contributed by 6 global collaborators. A de-identified subject ID, COVID-19 status, age in years and sex were almost always included in the sample metadata. HLA class I and class II types, where available, came from metadata supplied by the sample provider rather than from assay-based typing. What the research found in general, with its limitations: Clinical and demographic metadata were provided uncurated, with the amount varying by source and participant.

CDR1 and CDR2, per the germline V gene, are ENHRY and SYGVKD. The CDR3 covers 14 residues, taking in both the cysteine and the phenylalanine. Only CDR3 DNA remains: 42 bases, in frame from the first base. The junction shows trimming of 5 bases on V and 3 bases on J, and the gene matches do not reach 5 bases of it. Concerning this clone itself: No antigen is known for it. The input lacks base qualities; no much larger clone sits a single base away.

Whole blood was collected in K2EDTA tubes by collaborating institutions according to the institutions' own protocols. Collaborator samples were shipped for TCRbeta analysis as frozen whole blood, isolated PBMCs, or DNA extracted from either sample type. The immunoSEQ Assay, a bias-controlled multiplex PCR, was used to amplify TCRbeta CDR3 regions from genomic DNA. In the original analysis: Within the assay, amplification of reference gene primers was used to estimate how many nucleated cells each sample contained. To quantify the absolute abundance of each unique TCRbeta CDR3 rearrangement, sequence reads were collapsed and filtered. For each sample, productive Simpson clonality was calculated as the square root of Simpson's diversity index over productive rearrangements. TCRdb carries this immuneACCESS record with in-frame sequences only. Its versions omit some clonotypes, under half of them owing to an unresolved V gene in the studies checked, with the rest unexplained. V, J and clone size reflect that table, while D and trimming were determined from the DNA. This sample has about 170,000 clones in its table, and about 83% of those were observed once. 8% to 9.5% of the sample is in the top ten clones.

The source is a man aged 60 to 69 with acute or convalescent COVID-19. Sequencing was performed on peripheral blood. The chain uses TRBV10-3 and TRBJ2-5; 8 middle bases align to TRBD2. The sequenced DNA is TGTGCCATCAGTTTAGCGGGGCGAGAAGAGACCCAGTACTTC. The translation is CAISLAGREETQYF.